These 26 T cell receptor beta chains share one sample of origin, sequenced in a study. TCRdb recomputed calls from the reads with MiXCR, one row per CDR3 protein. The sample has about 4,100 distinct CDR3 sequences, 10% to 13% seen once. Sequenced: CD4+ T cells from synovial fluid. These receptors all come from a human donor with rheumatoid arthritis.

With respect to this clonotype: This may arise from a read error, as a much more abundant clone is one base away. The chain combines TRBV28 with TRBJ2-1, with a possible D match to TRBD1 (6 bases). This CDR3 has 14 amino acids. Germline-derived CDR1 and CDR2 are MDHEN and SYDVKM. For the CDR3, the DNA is TGTGTCAGCAGTTTATTGGCAGGGGCGAATGAGCAGTTCTTC. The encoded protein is CVSSLLAGANEQFF.

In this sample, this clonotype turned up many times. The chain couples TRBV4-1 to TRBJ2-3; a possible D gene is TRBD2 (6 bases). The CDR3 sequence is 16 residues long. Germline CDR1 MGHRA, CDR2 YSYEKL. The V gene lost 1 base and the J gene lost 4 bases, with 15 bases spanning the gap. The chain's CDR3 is CASSQGRVVGADTQYF. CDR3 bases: TGCGCCAGCAGCCAAGGGAGGGTGGTAGGAGCAGATACGCAGTATTTT.

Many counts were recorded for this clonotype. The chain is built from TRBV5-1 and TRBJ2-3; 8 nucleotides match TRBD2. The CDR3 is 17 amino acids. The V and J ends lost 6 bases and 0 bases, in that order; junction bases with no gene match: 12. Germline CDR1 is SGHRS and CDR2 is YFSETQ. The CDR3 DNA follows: TGCGCCAGCATGTTAGCGGGATCGACCCAAAGCACAGATACGCAGTATTTT. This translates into CASMLAGSTQSTDTQYF.

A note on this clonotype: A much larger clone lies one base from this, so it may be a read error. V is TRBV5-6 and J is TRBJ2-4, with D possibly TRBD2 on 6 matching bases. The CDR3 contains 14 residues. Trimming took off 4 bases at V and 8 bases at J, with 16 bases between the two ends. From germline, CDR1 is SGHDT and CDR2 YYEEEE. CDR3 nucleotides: TGTGCCAGCAGCATACGACGGGGGTCGGACATTCAGTACTTC. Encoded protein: CASSIRRGSDIQYF.

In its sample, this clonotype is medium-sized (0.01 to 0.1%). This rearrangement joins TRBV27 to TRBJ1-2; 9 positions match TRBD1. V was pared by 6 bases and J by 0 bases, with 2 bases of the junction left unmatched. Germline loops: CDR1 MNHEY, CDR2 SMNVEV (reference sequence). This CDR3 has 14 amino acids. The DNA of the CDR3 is TGTGCCAGCAGGGGGACAGGGCCTAACTATGGCTACACCTTC. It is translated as CASRGTGPNYGYTF.

CDR3 DNA: TGTGCCAGCAGTTACGTCGCGGGAGGACTAGCCAAAAACATTCAGTACTTC. This sequence encodes CASSYVAGGLAKNIQYF. The chain is built from TRBV6-2 or TRBV6-3 and TRBJ2-4; 8 bases are shared with TRBD2. The V segment lost 2 bases and the J segment 0 bases; nucleotides outside the gene matches: 6. The CDR3 length is 17 residues. Germline-derived CDR1 and CDR2 are MNHEY and SVGEGT.

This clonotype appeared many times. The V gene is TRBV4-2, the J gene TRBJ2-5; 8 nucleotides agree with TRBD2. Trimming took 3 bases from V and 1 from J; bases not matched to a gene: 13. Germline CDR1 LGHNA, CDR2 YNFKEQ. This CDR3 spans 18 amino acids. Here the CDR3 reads CASSQAKWVAGRQETQYF. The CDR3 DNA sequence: TGTGCCAGCAGCCAGGCGAAATGGGTAGCGGGACGCCAAGAGACCCAGTACTTC.

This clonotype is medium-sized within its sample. The CDR3, as DNA: TGTGCCACCAGCAGAGACAACAGGGCCTACGAGCAGTACTTC. It codes for CATSRDNRAYEQYF. V and J are TRBV15 and TRBJ2-7; perhaps TRBD1 as D (6 bases). The CDR3 runs to 14 residues. Germline CDR1 is LNHNV and CDR2 is YYDKDF (reference sequence). The V and J ends lost 0 bases and 2 bases respectively, with 8 bases between them.

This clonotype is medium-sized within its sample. The CDR3: CASSGAGGTSYGYTF. DNA of the CDR3: TGTGCCAGCAGCGGGGCGGGGGGTACCTCCTATGGCTACACCTTC. This chain links TRBV7-2 with TRBJ1-2; perhaps TRBD1 as D (5 bases). CDR1 and CDR2 (germline): SGHTA, FQGNSA. The CDR3 is made up of 15 amino acids. Trimming took 5 bases from V and 4 from J, leaving 17 bases between them.

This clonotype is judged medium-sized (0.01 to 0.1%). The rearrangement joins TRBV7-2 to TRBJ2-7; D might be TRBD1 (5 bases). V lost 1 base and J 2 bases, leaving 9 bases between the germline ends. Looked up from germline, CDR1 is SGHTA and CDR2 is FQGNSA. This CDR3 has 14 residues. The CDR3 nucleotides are TGTGCCAGCAGCTTAGATCAGGGTGCCTACGAGCAGTACTTC. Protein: CASSLDQGAYEQYF.

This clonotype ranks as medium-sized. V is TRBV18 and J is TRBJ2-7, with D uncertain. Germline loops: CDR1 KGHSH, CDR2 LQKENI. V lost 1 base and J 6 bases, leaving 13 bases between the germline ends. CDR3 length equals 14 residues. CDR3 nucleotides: TGTGCCAGCTCACCACAAGGGCAGATCGGCGAGCAGTACTTC. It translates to CASSPQGQIGEQYF.

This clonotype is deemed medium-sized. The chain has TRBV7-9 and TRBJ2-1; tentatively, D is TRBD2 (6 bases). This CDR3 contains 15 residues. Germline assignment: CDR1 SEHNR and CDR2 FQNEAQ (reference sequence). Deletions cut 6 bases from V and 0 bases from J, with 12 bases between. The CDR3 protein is CASRGFGSSYNEQFF. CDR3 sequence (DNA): TGTGCCAGCAGGGGTTTCGGGAGCTCCTACAATGAGCAGTTCTTC.

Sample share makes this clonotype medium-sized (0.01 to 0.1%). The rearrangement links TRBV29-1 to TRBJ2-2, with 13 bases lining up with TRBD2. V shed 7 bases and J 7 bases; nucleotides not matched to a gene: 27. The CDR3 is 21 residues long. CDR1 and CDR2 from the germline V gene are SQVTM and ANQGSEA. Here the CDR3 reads CSALQTMRGQGLAGRVGELFF. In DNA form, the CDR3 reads TGCAGCGCCCTCCAAACGATGCGGGGACAGGGACTAGCGGGGAGGGTCGGGGAGCTGTTTTTT.

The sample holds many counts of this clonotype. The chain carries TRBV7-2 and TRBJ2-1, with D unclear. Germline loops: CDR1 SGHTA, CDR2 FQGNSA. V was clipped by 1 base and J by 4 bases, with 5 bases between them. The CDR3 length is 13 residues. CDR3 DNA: TGTGCCAGCAGCTTAGGTCGGTACAATGAGCAGTTCTTC. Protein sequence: CASSLGRYNEQFF. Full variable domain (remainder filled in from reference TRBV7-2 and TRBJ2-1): GAGVSQSPSNKVTEKGKDVELRCDPISGHTALYWYRQSLGQGLEFLIYFQGNSAPDKSGLPSDRFSAERTGGSVSTLTIQRTQQEDSAVYLCASSLGRYNEQFFGPGTRLTVL.

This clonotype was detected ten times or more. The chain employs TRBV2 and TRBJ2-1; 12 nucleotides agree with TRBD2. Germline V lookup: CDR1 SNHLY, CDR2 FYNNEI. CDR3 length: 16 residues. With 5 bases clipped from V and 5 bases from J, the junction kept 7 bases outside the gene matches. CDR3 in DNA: TGTGCCAGCAGTCCAGGGGGACTAGCGGGCAACAATGAGCAGTTCTTC. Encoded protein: CASSPGGLAGNNEQFF.

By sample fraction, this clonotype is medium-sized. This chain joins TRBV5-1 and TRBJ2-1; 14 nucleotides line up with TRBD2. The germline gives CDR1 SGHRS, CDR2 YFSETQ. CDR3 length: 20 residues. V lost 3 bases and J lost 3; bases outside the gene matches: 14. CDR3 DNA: TGCGCCAGCAGCTCTGGACACTTGGGACTAGCGGGAGTTAACTACAATGAGCAGTTCTTC. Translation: CASSSGHLGLAGVNYNEQFF.

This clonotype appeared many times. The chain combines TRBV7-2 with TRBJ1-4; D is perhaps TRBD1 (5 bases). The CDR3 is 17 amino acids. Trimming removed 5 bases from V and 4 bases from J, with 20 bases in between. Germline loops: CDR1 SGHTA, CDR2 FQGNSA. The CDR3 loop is CASSQDPPGLLNEKLFF. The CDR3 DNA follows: TGTGCCAGCAGCCAAGACCCACCGGGACTCCTTAATGAAAAACTGTTTTTT.

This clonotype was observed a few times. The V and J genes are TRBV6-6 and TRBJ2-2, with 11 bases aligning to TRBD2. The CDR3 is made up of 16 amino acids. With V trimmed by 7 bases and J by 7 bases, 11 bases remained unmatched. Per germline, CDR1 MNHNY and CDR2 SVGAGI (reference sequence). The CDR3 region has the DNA TGTGCCAGCACCACGGATGGACTAGCGGGTATCGGGGAGCTGTTTTTT. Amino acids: CASTTDGLAGIGELFF.

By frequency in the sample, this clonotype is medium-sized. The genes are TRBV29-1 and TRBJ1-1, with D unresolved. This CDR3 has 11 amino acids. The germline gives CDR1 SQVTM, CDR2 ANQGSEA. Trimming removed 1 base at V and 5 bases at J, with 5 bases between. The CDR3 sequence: CSVEVVTEAFF. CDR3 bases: TGCAGCGTTGAAGTTGTGACTGAAGCTTTCTTT.

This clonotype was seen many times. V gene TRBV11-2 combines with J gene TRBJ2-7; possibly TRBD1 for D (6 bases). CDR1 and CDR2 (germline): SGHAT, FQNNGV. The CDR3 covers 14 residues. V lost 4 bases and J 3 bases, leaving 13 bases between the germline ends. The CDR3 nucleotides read TGTGCCAGCAGCTCTTCGGACAGATTCTACGAGCAGTACTTC. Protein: CASSSSDRFYEQYF.

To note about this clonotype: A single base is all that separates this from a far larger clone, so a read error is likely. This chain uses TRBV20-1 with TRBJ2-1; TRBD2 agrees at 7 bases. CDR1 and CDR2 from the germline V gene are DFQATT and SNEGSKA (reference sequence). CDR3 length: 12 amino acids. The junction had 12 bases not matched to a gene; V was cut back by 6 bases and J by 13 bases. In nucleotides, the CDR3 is TGCAGTGCCGGGGGGAGCGTAGAGACCCAGTTCTTC. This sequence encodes CSAGGSVETQFF.

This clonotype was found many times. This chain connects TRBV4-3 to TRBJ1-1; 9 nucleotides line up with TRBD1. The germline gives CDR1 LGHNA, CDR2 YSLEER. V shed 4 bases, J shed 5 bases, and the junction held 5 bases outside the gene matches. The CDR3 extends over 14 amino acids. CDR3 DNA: TGCGCCAGCAGCCCGGGACAGGGCCGGACTGAAGCTTTCTTT. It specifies CASSPGQGRTEAFF.

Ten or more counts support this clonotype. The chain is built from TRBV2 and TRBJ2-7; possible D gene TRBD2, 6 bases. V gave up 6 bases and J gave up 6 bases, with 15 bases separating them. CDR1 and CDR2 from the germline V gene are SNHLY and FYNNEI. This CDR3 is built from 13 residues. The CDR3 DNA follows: TGTGCCAGCAGCGGGAGCGGTAGTCTCGAGCAGTACTTC. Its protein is CASSGSGSLEQYF.

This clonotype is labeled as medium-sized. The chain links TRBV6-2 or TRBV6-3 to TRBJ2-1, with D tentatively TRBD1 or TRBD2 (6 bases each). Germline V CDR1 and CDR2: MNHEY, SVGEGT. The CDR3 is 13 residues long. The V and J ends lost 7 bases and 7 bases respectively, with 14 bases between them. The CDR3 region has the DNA TGTGCCAGCAAAAAAGGGGGGCGGAATGAGCAGTTCTTC. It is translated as CASKKGGRNEQFF.

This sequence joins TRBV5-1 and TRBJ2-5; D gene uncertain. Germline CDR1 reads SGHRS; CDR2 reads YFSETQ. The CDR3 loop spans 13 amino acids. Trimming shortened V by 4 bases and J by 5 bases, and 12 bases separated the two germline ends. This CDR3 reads CASSPIGKETQYF. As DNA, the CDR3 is TGCGCCAGCAGCCCGATTGGGAAGGAGACCCAGTACTTC. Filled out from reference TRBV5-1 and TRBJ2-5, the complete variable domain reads KAGVTQTPRYLIKTRGQQVTLSCSPISGHRSVSWYQQTPGQGLQFLFEYFSETQRNKGNFPGRFSGRQFSNSRSEMNVSTLELGDSALYLCASSPIGKETQYFGPGTRLLVL.

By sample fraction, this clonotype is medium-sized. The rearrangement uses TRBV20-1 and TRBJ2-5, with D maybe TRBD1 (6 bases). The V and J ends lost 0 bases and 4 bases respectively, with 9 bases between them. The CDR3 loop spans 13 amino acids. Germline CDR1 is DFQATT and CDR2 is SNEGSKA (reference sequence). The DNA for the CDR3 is TGCAGTGCTAGAGAACAGGGTTCAGAGACCCAGTACTTC. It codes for CSAREQGSETQYF.